A single sample is the source of the 12 T cell receptor beta chains below, sequenced in a study of T cells in Graves' hyperthyroidism and ophthalmopathy. What was amplified from RNA transcripts were TCR beta CDR3 regions. The HTBI primer set was used in a first-round RT-PCR of the TCR CDR3. TCRdb re-called the multiplex PCR reads with MiXCR, one entry per CDR3 protein. The sample records some 620,000 distinct CDR3 sequences, roughly 15% being singletons. The sample comprised blood. Receptors originate from a woman aged 25 to 39 with Graves' hyperthyroidism.

This clonotype was found many times. The rearrangement joins TRBV20-1 to TRBJ2-3; either TRBD1 or TRBD2 may supply D (5 bases each). Germline values: CDR1 DFQATT, CDR2 SNEGSKA (reference sequence). The CDR3 runs 13 residues. V lost 8 bases, J lost 6 bases, and 18 bases lay in between. CDR3 region: CSSRDRMGDTQYF. As DNA, the CDR3 is TGCAGTAGCCGGGACCGAATGGGGGATACGCAGTATTTT.

This rearrangement joins TRBV2 to TRBJ2-5, with no clear D. This CDR3 has 13 residues. V dropped 7 bases and J dropped 1 base, with 10 bases sitting between them. Looked up from germline, CDR1 is SNHLY and CDR2 is FYNNEI. In DNA, the CDR3 is TGTGCCAGCAATACCGGGTCCCAAGAGACCCAGTACTTC. As protein: CASNTGSQETQYF.

The table lists this clonotype with many counts. The rearrangement joins TRBV18 to TRBJ2-7; 10 bases line up with TRBD1. Per germline, CDR1 KGHSH and CDR2 LQKENI. Losses at the gene ends were 4 bases for V and 6 bases for J; bases not matched to a gene: 3. The CDR3 is 13 amino acids. DNA for the CDR3: TGTGCCAGCTCACGGGGACAGGGGAGCGAGCAGTACTTC. Its protein product is CASSRGQGSEQYF.

This chain links TRBV6-1 with TRBJ2-5; D remains ambiguous. V was pared by 3 bases and J by 7 bases, with 9 bases between. The CDR3 spans 12 residues. From germline, CDR1 is MNHNS and CDR2 SASEGT. CDR3 DNA sequence: TGTGCCAGCAGTGATAGTCCGGGGACCCAGTACTTC. Its protein is CASSDSPGTQYF.

The sample holds many counts of this clonotype. The V gene is TRBV12-3 or TRBV12-4, the J gene TRBJ2-3, with D perhaps TRBD1 (5 bases). V shed 7 bases and J shed 4 bases, with 15 bases lying between them. The length of the CDR3 is 14 residues. In nucleotides, the CDR3 is TGTGCCAGCAATCAGGACATAAGTCCAGATACGCAGTATTTT. It codes for CASNQDISPDTQYF.

This clonotype was detected a few times. The rearrangement joins TRBV2 to TRBJ1-6; D is ambiguous. Germline CDR1 is SNHLY and CDR2 is FYNNEI. The CDR3 contains 16 residues. Trimming removed 0 bases from V and 8 bases from J, with 14 bases in between. This CDR3 is CASSEALLGIDSPLHF. Written as DNA, the CDR3 is TGTGCCAGCAGTGAAGCGCTTCTGGGGATCGATTCACCCCTCCACTTT.

This clonotype was counted ten times or more. This chain uses TRBV4-1 with TRBJ2-7, with TRBD1 matching over 10 bases. CDR1 and CDR2 (germline): MGHRA, YSYEKL. The CDR3 loop spans 16 amino acids. V was clipped by 1 base and J by 3 bases; unmatched bases: 6. The CDR3 loop reads CASSQGGRDRGYEQYF. In DNA, the CDR3 is TGCGCCAGCAGCCAAGGGGGCAGGGACAGGGGCTACGAGCAGTACTTC.

Ten or more counts support this clonotype. The chain is built from TRBV28 and TRBJ2-7; a possible D gene is TRBD1 (5 bases). Germline V CDR1 and CDR2: MDHEN, SYDVKM. This CDR3 has 15 residues. V lost 2 bases, J lost 5 bases, and 16 bases lay in between. CDR3 DNA: TGTGCCAGCAGTTTAATTTCCCAGGGTTCCCACGAGCAGTACTTC. Translated: CASSLISQGSHEQYF.

As regards this clonotype: This may come from a read error, since a much larger clone is one base off. V usage is TRBV10-3 and J usage is TRBJ2-7; 11 bases are a match to TRBD2. Germline loops: CDR1 ENHRY, CDR2 SYGVKD. The CDR3 spans 15 residues. Trimming removed 6 bases from V and 7 bases from J; junction bases left unmatched: 11. CDR3 coding DNA: TGTGCCATCAGATCCACTAGCGGGAGTAACTATGAGCAGTACTTC. This codes for CAIRSTSGSNYEQYF.

The V gene is TRBV16, the J gene TRBJ1-1; perhaps TRBD1 as D (5 bases). From germline, CDR1 is KGHSY and CDR2 FQNENV. The CDR3 totals 14 residues. Trimming shortened V by 0 bases and J by 1 base, and 6 bases separated the two germline ends. CDR3 sequence reads: CASSQSGGNTEAFF. For the CDR3, the DNA is TGTGCCAGCAGCCAATCGGGGGGGAACACTGAAGCTTTCTTT.

This clonotype was seen more than once but under ten times. CDR3 nucleotides: TGCAGTGCTAGTCCAAAACCGGGACTTTTGGGTTACGAGCAGTACTTC. Translation: CSASPKPGLLGYEQYF. The chain has TRBV20-1 and TRBJ2-7, with a tentative D call TRBD2 (6 bases). The CDR3 is 16 residues long. V was cut by 3 bases and J by 4 bases, with 22 bases left in between. The germline gives CDR1 DFQATT, CDR2 SNEGSKA (reference sequence).

The table lists this clonotype with a few counts. The chain combines TRBV15 with TRBJ2-7, with 13 nucleotides matching TRBD2. The V gene's germline CDR1 is LNHNV and CDR2 YYDKDF (reference sequence). This CDR3 comprises 15 residues. V lost 6 bases to trimming and J lost 2 bases; unmatched junction nucleotides: 4. CDR3 loop: CATRKGLAGPYEQYF. The CDR3 nucleotides are TGTGCCACCAGAAAGGGACTAGCGGGACCCTACGAGCAGTACTTC.